The 13 T cell receptor beta chains below all came from one sample that was sequenced in a study of CD8+ T cells in alopecia areata. Documented treatment: oral pan-JAK inhibitor, 5-10 mg twice daily. RNA was isolated and reverse transcribed to cDNA, the sequencing template. This table comes from immunoSEQ multiplex PCR, and its TCRdb copy is limited to in-frame clones, with some not included. This repertoire shows fewer than 200,000 clones, roughly 60% found once; its top ten account for around 14%. Sequences were derived from CD4+ T cells sorted from blood, sampled at week 24, from a patient treated with tofacitinib. The receptor source for this set is a human donor with alopecia areata.

This clone was counted only a few times. This sequence joins TRBV30 and TRBJ1-5; D perhaps matches TRBD1 (6 bases). The germline V gene encodes CDR1 GTSNPN and CDR2 SVGIG (reference sequence). V dropped 0 bases and J dropped 0 bases, with 12 bases sitting between them. The CDR3 consists of 16 residues. As DNA, the CDR3 is TGTGCCTGGAGTGTACCTGGACAGTATAGCAATCAGCCCCAGCATTTT. Protein: CAWSVPGQYSNQPQHF.

This clone was picked up a small number of times. The chain links TRBV29-1 to TRBJ1-5; the D gene is possibly TRBD1 (5 bases). Between the trimmed V and J ends, which lost 7 bases and 7 bases, there was a span of 23 bases. There are 15 residues in the CDR3. Germline assignment: CDR1 SQVTM and CDR2 ANQGSEA. CDR3 sequence: CSAQGGRFTGQPQHF. The CDR3 bases are TGCAGCGCCCAGGGAGGCAGATTCACTGGGCAGCCCCAGCATTTT. The complete variable domain, with remaining parts taken from reference TRBV29-1 and TRBJ1-5, reads SAVISQKPSRDICQRGTSLTIQCQVDSQVTMMFWYRQQPGQSLTLIATANQGSEATYESGFVIDKFPISRPNLTFSTLTVSNMSPEDSSIYLCSAQGGRFTGQPQHFGDGTRLSIL.

The chain combines TRBV27 with TRBJ2-7, with 8 bases fitting TRBD1. Germline CDR1 is MNHEY and CDR2 is SMNVEV (reference sequence). The CDR3 has 15 residues. Unmatched junction bases numbered 5, after V lost 2 bases and J lost 2 bases. The chain's CDR3 is CASSLIGTGPYEQYF. The DNA for the CDR3 is TGTGCCAGCAGTTTAATCGGGACAGGCCCCTACGAGCAGTACTTC.

The chain is built from TRBV10-3 and TRBJ2-1, with D possibly being TRBD1 or TRBD2 (6 bases each). V was clipped by 3 bases and J by 6 bases, with 9 bases between them. The CDR3 is made up of 13 amino acids. CDR1 is ENHRY, CDR2 SYGVKD, per germline. CDR3 region: CAISEWGANEQFF. The CDR3, as DNA: TGTGCCATCAGTGAATGGGGGGCCAATGAGCAGTTCTTC.

The gene calls are TRBV7-6 and TRBJ2-7; D is unresolved. The CDR3 spans 12 residues. The V gene lost 2 bases and the J gene lost 7 bases, with 9 bases spanning the gap. The germline V gene has CDR1 SGHVS and CDR2 FNYEAQ. CDR3 nucleotide sequence: TGTGCCAGCAGCTTATATGGCAAGGAGCAGTACTTC. Its protein product is CASSLYGKEQYF.

This chain links TRBV7-2 with TRBJ2-2; 9 bases match TRBD1. The CDR3 spans 16 residues. Germline V gives CDR1 SGHTA, CDR2 FQGNSA. V shed 3 bases, J shed 6 bases, and the junction held 8 bases outside the gene matches. As DNA, the CDR3 is TGTGCCAGCAGCTTGTGGGACAGGGTCGGTTCCGGGGAGCTGTTTTTT. Translating it yields CASSLWDRVGSGELFF.

The J gene is TRBJ2-1, the V gene TRBV10-2; D unclear. Germline CDR1 reads WSHSY; CDR2 reads SAAADI. This CDR3 spans 13 amino acids. V was trimmed by 6 bases and J by 5 bases, leaving 11 bases between them. The CDR3 region has the DNA TGCGCCAGCAGGGTAGACCCGAACAATGAGCAGTTCTTC. Translating it yields CASRVDPNNEQFF.

This rearrangement joins TRBV6-5 to TRBJ2-5, with D maybe TRBD1 (6 bases). The CDR3 consists of 14 residues. V shed 5 bases and J shed 5 bases, with 15 bases lying between them. Germline CDR1 and CDR2: MNHEY and SVGAGI. CDR3 in DNA: TGTGCCAGCAGTGAAGGTTTTAGGGGGGAGACCCAGTACTTC. The encoded protein is CASSEGFRGETQYF.

The CDR3 DNA follows: TGCGCCAGCAGCCAAGGAGCGGGGGGGCCAGATACGCAGTATTTT. Translating gives CASSQGAGGPDTQYF. The chain links TRBV4-1 to TRBJ2-3; 10 nucleotides align to TRBD2. CDR3 length: 15 amino acids. Germline CDR1 is MGHRA and CDR2 is YSYEKL. V shed 1 base, J shed 4 bases, and the junction held 2 bases outside the gene matches.

The chain is built from TRBV4-2 and TRBJ1-6, with D maybe TRBD1 (5 bases). V was clipped by 0 bases and J by 11 bases, with 17 bases between them. The CDR3 length is 16 residues. Germline V lookup: CDR1 LGHNA, CDR2 YNFKEQ. This chain's CDR3 is CASSQDVRGNPPPLHF. The CDR3 nucleotides are TGTGCCAGCAGCCAAGATGTTAGGGGAAATCCTCCACCCCTCCACTTT.

The chain recombines TRBV4-2 with TRBJ2-7, with D perhaps TRBD2 (7 bases). This CDR3 contains 16 residues. Trimming left V 0 bases short and J 2 bases short, with 14 bases between. Germline V CDR1 and CDR2: LGHNA, YNFKEQ. In nucleotides, the CDR3 is TGTGCCAGCAGCCAAGAGGTTCGGGGGGCCCCCTACGAGCAGTACTTC. Its translation: CASSQEVRGAPYEQYF.

V and J are TRBV29-1 and TRBJ2-7; TRBD1 matches 8 bases. Losses at the gene ends were 0 bases for V and 2 bases for J; bases not matched to a gene: 6. The CDR3 loop spans 15 amino acids. Germline CDR1 SQVTM, CDR2 ANQGSEA. The CDR3 coding sequence is TGCAGCGTTGAAGATACAGGGGGGCCCCCCTACGAGCAGTACTTC. Protein sequence: CSVEDTGGPPYEQYF.

J is TRBJ1-2 and V is TRBV27; TRBD1 matches at 7 bases. Per germline, CDR1 MNHEY and CDR2 SMNVEV (reference sequence). J gave up 3 bases and V 7 bases, and 5 bases lay outside the gene matches. The CDR3 extends over 13 amino acids. CDR3 sequence: CASKAGTDYGYTF. The CDR3 DNA sequence: TGTGCCAGCAAAGCCGGGACAGACTATGGCTACACCTTC.